This TCR beta chain comes out of a study of cytomegalovirus exposure and HLA in healthy donors. Overall study: About 85 million unique TCR sequences came from HLA-typed donors in an early release.

With respect to this clone: The antigen is unknown.

Germline V gene lookup returns CDR1 MDHEN and CDR2 SYDVKM. The V and J ends lost 6 bases and 5 bases respectively, with 14 bases between them. The CDR3 loop spans 14 amino acids. Whole-study results and caveats: In most subjects, TCR beta sequences reportedly gave accurate predictions of HLA-A and HLA-B alleles. Because they were indistinguishable, some V segments, including TRBV6-2 and TRBV6-3, were excluded.

Researchers ran the PCR with 60 Vbeta and 13 Jbeta primers. Assay: immunoSEQ multiplex PCR; the TCRdb copy retains only in-frame clones and omits some. The sample consists of 70,000 to 95,000 clones, 70% to 80% of them appearing once. The origin of this receptor is a woman between 40 and 55 years old in good health and CMV-seropositive. What was sequenced was PBMCs. The V call is TRBV28, the J call TRBJ2-1; a weak D match, TRBD2 (6 bases). DNA of the CDR3: TGTGCCAGCAGACGCGGGGCGGAGAACAATGAGCAGTTCTTC. Its translation: CASRRGAENNEQFF.